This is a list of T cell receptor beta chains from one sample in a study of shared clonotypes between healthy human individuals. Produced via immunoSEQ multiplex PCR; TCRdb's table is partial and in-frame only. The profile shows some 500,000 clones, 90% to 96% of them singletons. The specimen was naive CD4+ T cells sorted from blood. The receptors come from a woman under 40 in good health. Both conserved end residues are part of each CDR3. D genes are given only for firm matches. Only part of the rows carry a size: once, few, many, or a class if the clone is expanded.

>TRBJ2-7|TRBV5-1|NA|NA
CASSLDPGRVEGEQYF
TGCGCCAGCAGCTTGGATCCAGGAAGGGTTGAGGGCGAGCAGTACTTC
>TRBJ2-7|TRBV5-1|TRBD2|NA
CASSLSPAGVDEQYF
TGCGCCAGCAGCTTGTCTCCAGCGGGAGTGGACGAGCAGTACTTC
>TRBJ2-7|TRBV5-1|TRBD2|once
CASSLDGWTSGYEQYF
TGCGCCAGCAGCTTGGATGGTTGGACTAGCGGATACGAGCAGTACTTC
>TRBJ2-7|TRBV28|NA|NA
CASSLVGYEQYF
TGTGCCAGCAGTTTAGTCGGCTACGAGCAGTACTTC
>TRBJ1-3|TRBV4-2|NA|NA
CASSPFGGNTIYF
TGTGCCAGCAGCCCCTTTGGGGGAAACACCATATATTTT
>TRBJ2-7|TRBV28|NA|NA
CASRPTGMYEQYF
TGTGCCAGCAGGCCGACCGGGATGTACGAGCAGTACTTC
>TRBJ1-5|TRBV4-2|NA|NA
CASSQDPDRYSNQPQHF
TGTGCCAGCAGCCAAGATCCAGACAGGTATAGCAATCAGCCCCAGCATTTT
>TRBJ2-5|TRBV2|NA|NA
CATAYQETQYF
TGCGCCACCGCCTACCAAGAGACCCAGTACTTC
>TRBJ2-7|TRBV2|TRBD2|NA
CASNGRLAGRYEQYF
TGTGCCAGCAACGGAAGGCTAGCGGGGCGCTACGAGCAGTACTTC
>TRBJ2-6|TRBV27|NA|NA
CASSPSPVAGANVLTF
TGTGCCAGCAGTCCCTCGCCTGTTGCTGGGGCCAACGTCCTGACTTTC
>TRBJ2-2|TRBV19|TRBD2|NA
CASSYGLAGGPGVSGELFF
TGTGCCAGTAGTTACGGACTAGCGGGAGGGCCGGGGGTATCCGGGGAGCTGTTTTTT
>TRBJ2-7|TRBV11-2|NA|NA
CASSLFPGASYEQYF
TGTGCCAGCAGCTTGTTCCCTGGCGCCTCCTACGAGCAGTACTTC
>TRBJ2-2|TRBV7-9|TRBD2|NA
CASSNLGLAGGVKPGELFF
TGTGCCAGCAGCAACCTGGGACTAGCGGGAGGAGTAAAGCCCGGGGAGCTGTTTTTT
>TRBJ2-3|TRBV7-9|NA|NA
CASSQGWSDLEIFTDTQYF
TGTGCCAGCAGTCAAGGGTGGAGCGACTTGGAGATATTCACAGATACGCAGTATTTT
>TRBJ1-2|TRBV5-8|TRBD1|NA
CASSRATGGFYGYTF
TGTGCCAGCAGCCGTGCAACAGGGGGCTTCTATGGCTACACCTTC
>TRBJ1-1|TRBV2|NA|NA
CASSAGMNTEAFF
TGTGCCAGCAGTGCGGGCATGAACACTGAAGCTTTCTTT
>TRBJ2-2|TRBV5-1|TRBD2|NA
CASSTGTSGSGTGELFF
TGCGCCAGCAGCACCGGGACTAGCGGGAGCGGTACCGGGGAGCTGTTTTTT
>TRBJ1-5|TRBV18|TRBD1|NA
CASSPYQGVDQPQHF
TGTGCCAGCTCACCCTATCAGGGGGTTGACCAGCCCCAGCATTTT
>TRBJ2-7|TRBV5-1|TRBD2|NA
CASSLGSARLAGGHEQYF
TGCGCCAGCAGCTTGGGGTCGGCTCGGCTAGCGGGAGGGCACGAGCAGTACTTC
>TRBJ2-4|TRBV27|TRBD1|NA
CASRDYKPQGAENIQYF
TGTGCCAGCAGGGACTATAAACCACAGGGGGCGGAAAACATTCAGTACTTC
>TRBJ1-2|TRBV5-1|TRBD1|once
CASRDTGGNGYTF
TGCGCCAGCAGGGATACAGGGGGGAATGGCTACACCTTC
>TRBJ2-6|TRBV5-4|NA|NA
CASSLAAGLLSGANVLTF
TGTGCCAGCAGCTTGGCGGCAGGTCTCCTCTCTGGGGCCAACGTCCTGACTTTC
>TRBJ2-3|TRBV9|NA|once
CASSVDLTGTDTQYF
TGTGCCAGCAGCGTAGACCTCACTGGCACAGATACGCAGTATTTT
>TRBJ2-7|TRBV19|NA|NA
CASSTSGVSYEQYF
TGTGCCAGTAGTACCTCGGGAGTATCCTACGAGCAGTACTTC
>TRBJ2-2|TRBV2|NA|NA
CASSSRTANTGELFF
TGTGCCAGCTCGTCCCGGACAGCGAACACCGGGGAGCTGTTTTTT
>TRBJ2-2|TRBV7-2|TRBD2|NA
CASSTTSGSVVITGELFF
TGTGCCAGCAGCACTACTAGCGGGAGTGTGGTAATCACCGGGGAGCTGTTTTTT
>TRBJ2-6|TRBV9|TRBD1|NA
CASSGTGNSGANVLTF
TGTGCCAGCAGCGGGACAGGGAACTCTGGGGCCAACGTCCTGACTTTC
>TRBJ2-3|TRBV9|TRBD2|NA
CASSPTGLAGGHPTTDTQYF
TGTGCCAGCAGCCCCACAGGACTAGCGGGAGGGCATCCAACCACAGATACGCAGTATTTT
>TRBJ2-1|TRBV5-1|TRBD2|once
CASSQPNTSGSVTYNEQFF
TGCGCCAGCAGCCAGCCCAACACTAGCGGGAGTGTGACCTACAATGAGCAGTTCTTC
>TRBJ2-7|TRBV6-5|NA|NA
CASSSGPREQYF
TGTGCCAGCAGTTCCGGTCCGCGGGAGCAGTACTTC
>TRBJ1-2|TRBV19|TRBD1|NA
CASSIAAQGYGYTF
TGTGCCAGTAGTATCGCCGCACAGGGGTACGGCTACACCTTC
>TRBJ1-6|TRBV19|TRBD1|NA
CASSSTGDHWSPLHF
TGTGCCAGTAGTTCGACAGGGGATCATTGGTCACCCCTCCACTTT
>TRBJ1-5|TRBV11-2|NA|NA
CASSVDSYQPQHF
TGTGCCAGCAGCGTTGACAGCTATCAGCCCCAGCATTTT
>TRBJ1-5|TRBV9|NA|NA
CASSAWEGLSNQPQHF
TGTGCCAGCAGCGCGTGGGAAGGTCTCAGCAATCAGCCCCAGCATTTT
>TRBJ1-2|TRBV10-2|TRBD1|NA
CASSEIGQGHF
TGCGCCAGCAGTGAGATAGGACAGGGGCACTTC
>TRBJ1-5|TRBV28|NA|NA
CASSTTVNQPQHF
TGTGCCAGCAGCACGACAGTCAATCAGCCCCAGCATTTT
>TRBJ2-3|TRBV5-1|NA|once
CASSSDQDTQYF
TGCGCCAGCAGCTCCGACCAAGATACGCAGTATTTT
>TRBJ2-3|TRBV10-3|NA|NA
CAISDRETDTQYF
TGTGCCATCAGTGATCGGGAGACAGATACGCAGTATTTT
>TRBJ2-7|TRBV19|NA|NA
CASSMGINAAARPYEQYF
TGTGCCAGTAGTATGGGCATCAATGCTGCGGCTCGGCCCTACGAGCAGTACTTC
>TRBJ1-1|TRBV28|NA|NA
CASSLFGTPNTEAFF
TGTGCCAGCAGTTTATTCGGGACCCCGAACACTGAAGCTTTCTTT
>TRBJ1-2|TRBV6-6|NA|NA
CASSYIQLNYGYTF
TGTGCCAGCAGTTACATCCAGCTCAACTATGGCTACACCTTC
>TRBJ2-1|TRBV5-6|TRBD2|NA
CASTLTREGRHEQFF
TGTGCCAGCACCCTCACGCGGGAGGGCCGTCATGAGCAGTTCTTC
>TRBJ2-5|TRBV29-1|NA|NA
CSVQRMSQYF
TGCAGCGTGCAGAGGATGTCCCAGTACTTC
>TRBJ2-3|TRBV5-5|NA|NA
CASSPGLLVGTDTQYF
TGTGCCAGCAGCCCGGGACTGCTAGTGGGCACAGATACGCAGTATTTT
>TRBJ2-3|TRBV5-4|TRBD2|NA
CASSLELAGTDTQYF
TGTGCCAGCAGCTTGGAACTAGCGGGCACAGATACGCAGTATTTT
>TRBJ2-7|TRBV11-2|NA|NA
CASSLALSYEQYF
TGTGCCAGCAGCTTAGCCCTCTCCTACGAGCAGTACTTC
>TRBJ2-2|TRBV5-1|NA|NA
CASSSGDSTGELFF
TGCGCCAGCAGCTCGGGAGATTCTACCGGGGAGCTGTTTTTT
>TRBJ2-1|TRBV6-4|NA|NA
CASSEHAGTANNEQFF
TGTGCCAGCAGTGAGCACGCCGGGACCGCAAACAATGAGCAGTTCTTC
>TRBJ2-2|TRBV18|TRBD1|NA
CASSTTGGRSAGELFF
TGTGCCAGCTCAACTACAGGGGGCCGGTCTGCCGGGGAGCTGTTTTTT
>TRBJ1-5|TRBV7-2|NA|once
CASSLDAGNQPQHF
TGTGCCAGCAGCTTAGACGCAGGCAATCAGCCCCAGCATTTT
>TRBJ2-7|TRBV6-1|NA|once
CASSGPATYEQYF
TGTGCCAGCAGTGGGCCAGCCACCTACGAGCAGTACTTC
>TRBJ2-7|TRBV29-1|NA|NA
CSVELSSYEQYF
TGCAGCGTTGAATTGTCGTCCTACGAGCAGTACTTC
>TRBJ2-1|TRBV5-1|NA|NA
CASSLTALDYNEQFF
TGCGCCAGCAGCTTGACAGCCCTCGACTACAATGAGCAGTTCTTC
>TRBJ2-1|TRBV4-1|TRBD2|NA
CASSHGLAGGPTYNEQFF
TGCGCCAGCAGCCACGGACTAGCGGGAGGGCCGACCTACAATGAGCAGTTCTTC
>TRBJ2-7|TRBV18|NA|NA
CASSPLAGGEQYF
TGTGCCAGCTCACCCCTGGCTGGGGGCGAGCAGTACTTC